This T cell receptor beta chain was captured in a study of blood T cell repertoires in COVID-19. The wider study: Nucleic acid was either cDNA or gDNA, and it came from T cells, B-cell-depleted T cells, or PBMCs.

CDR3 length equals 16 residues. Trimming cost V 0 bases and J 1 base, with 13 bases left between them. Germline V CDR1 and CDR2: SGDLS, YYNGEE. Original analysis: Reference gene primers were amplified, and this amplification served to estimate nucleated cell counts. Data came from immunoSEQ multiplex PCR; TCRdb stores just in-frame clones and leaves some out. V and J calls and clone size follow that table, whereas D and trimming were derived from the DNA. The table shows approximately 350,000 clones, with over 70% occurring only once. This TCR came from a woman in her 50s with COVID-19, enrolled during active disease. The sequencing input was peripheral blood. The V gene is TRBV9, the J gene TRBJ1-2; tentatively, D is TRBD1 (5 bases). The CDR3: CASSVELRDRNYGYTF. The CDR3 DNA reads TGTGCCAGCAGCGTAGAGTTGCGGGACCGTAACTATGGCTACACCTTC.